This T cell receptor (beta chain) originates from a study of breast tumors, draining lymph nodes, adjacent tissues. Whole-study results and caveats: Tumor repertoires ranked between lymph nodes and nontumor tissue in diversity, with V and J gene preferences. Most tumor T cells seemingly derive from lymph node, then expand in tumor.

TCRdb passed the multiplex PCR reads through MiXCR, listing each CDR3 protein once. The data hold 200,000 to 250,000 distinct CDR3 sequences, with less than 45% observed a single time. About this clonotype: Its target is unknown.

Germline CDR1 reads LGHDT; CDR2 reads YNNKEL (reference sequence). The CDR3 spans 15 residues. V shed 6 bases and J 9 bases; nucleotides not matched to a gene: 14. The lymph nodes were axillary draining lymph nodes from breast cancer patients. The chain is built from TRBV3-1 and TRBJ2-7; 10 nucleotides align to TRBD1. Sequencing was done on a sample of axillary lymph node tissue. This clonotype was obtained from a female donor with breast cancer. Some clones in this sample may be carry-over from other donors' samples. CDR3 DNA: TGTGCCAGCAGGGGGGAGGGACAGGGGTACTTCGGGCAGTACTTC. Encoded protein: CASRGEGQGYFGQYF.